This record concerns one T cell receptor beta chain sequence. No antigen is known for it. These data belong to a study of OX40 agonist ivuxolimab in advanced cancers. Overall study context: Cancers in dose escalation were hepatocellular, melanoma, renal cell and head and neck. Study-level findings and limits: Averaging showed that CD8+ T cells had more expanded clones than CD4+ did.

The protocol was immunoSEQ multiplex PCR, while the TCRdb copy is restricted to in-frame clones and leaves out a portion. The sample holds over 55,000 clones, 85% to 90% seen once. The germline V gene has CDR1 MNHNS and CDR2 SASEGT. CDR3 length: 11 amino acids. The V end lost 6 bases, the J end lost 7 bases, and 9 bases lay between the germline ends. The chain uses TRBV6-1 and TRBJ1-2; D is uncertain. The TCR originated in an adult with an advanced solid tumor such as melanoma, head and neck, liver or kidney cancer. The source was CD4+ or CD8+ T cells sorted from blood, collected in a trial of the OX40 agonist ivuxolimab. This chain's CDR3 is CASSLGGGYTF. DNA for the CDR3: TGTGCCAGCAGCCTAGGAGGTGGCTACACCTTC.